This paragraph covers one T cell receptor (beta chain) sequence. Antigen unknown. These data are taken from a study of immune cell composition in non-small cell lung cancer. Whole-study findings and limits: TIL tumour reactivity correlated with maximal tumour-associated clone frequency in adenocarcinoma.

Profiled with immunoSEQ multiplex PCR; TCRdb holds only in-frame clones, not every one. The data show thousands of clones, 80% to 90% seen once. The CDR3 contains 16 residues. The germline gives CDR1 LGHNA, CDR2 YNFKEQ. Trimming stripped 0 bases from V and 4 bases from J, with 15 bases between. This chain connects TRBV4-2 to TRBJ2-5, with a tentative D call TRBD2 (6 bases). Sequencing used lung tumor tissue. The sequence was obtained from a human donor with non-small cell lung cancer. The DNA of the CDR3 is TGTGCCAGCAGCCAAGATCTTGGGGGGTTACGAGAGACCCAGTACTTC. This codes for CASSQDLGGLRETQYF.